This T cell receptor beta chain was sequenced during a study of CD8 T cells in Susac syndrome. Sequencing of TCR beta, carried out with a high-throughput approach, was applied to CD8+ and CD4+ T cells from the blood. It was with random hexamers that about 0.45 to 1 ug RNA was reverse transcribed. Amplification of the TCR beta CDR3 was carried out by immunoSEQ multiplex PCR, which spanned a total of 54 Vbeta and 13 Jbeta segments. TCRdb passed the immunoSEQ multiplex PCR reads through MiXCR, listing each CDR3 protein once. This sample has around 160,000 distinct CDR3 sequences, with about 94% found just once. The germline V gene encodes CDR1 DFQATT and CDR2 SNEGSKA (reference sequence). CDR3 length: 12 amino acids. The junction had 0 bases not matched to a gene; V was cut back by 1 base and J by 3 bases.

Sequences were obtained from CD4+ T cells from PBMCs. The TCR sequence derives from a human donor in good health. The rearrangement uses TRBV20-1 and TRBJ2-7; 7 positions agree with TRBD1. The CDR3 protein is CSARGQGYEQYF. The CDR3 nucleotides read TGCAGTGCTAGAGGACAGGGCTACGAGCAGTACTTC.